This T cell receptor (beta chain) was sequenced for a study of cytomegalovirus exposure and HLA in healthy donors. On this clone itself: Its target is unknown.

Vbeta (60) and Jbeta (13) primers were used in the PCR. Produced via immunoSEQ multiplex PCR; TCRdb's table is partial and in-frame only. The sample records more than 85,000 clones, nearly 65% being singletons. Study-wide findings and caveats: Previously analyzed data showed that most TCR beta V segments were productive at a frequency of about 87% or about 30%. Later genetic work tied a missense DCLRE1C variant to beta-chain V and J trimming. By HLA locus, TCR association rates varied in a later analysis, with DRB1 showing the most and HLA-C the fewest.

This clonotype was obtained from a human donor in good health. The sample taken for sequencing was PBMCs.

The CDR3 region is CASSGTSGGAQYF. Written as DNA, the CDR3 is TGTGCCAGCAGTGGGACTAGCGGGGGGGCCCAGTACTTC. The chain is built from TRBV6-1 and TRBJ2-5; 15 positions agree with TRBD2. Trimming at V came to 4 bases and at J to 9 bases, leaving 0 bases not matched to a gene. The CDR3 sequence is 13 residues long. Germline V gene data show CDR1 as MNHNS and CDR2 as SASEGT.